This T cell receptor beta chain is drawn from a study of blood T cell repertoires in COVID-19. Turning to the study itself: The origin of the acute and convalescent COVID-19 samples was the United States, Italy and Spain.

The CDR3 contains 15 residues. Germline-derived CDR1 and CDR2 are MDHEN and SYDVKM. Trimming left V 6 bases short and J 3 bases short, with 17 bases between. TCRdb's table, derived via immunoSEQ multiplex PCR, lists solely in-frame clones and lacks some. In the table there are around 260,000 clones, about 80% of which are singletons. This clonotype was obtained from a woman between 45 and 65 years old who had recovered from COVID-19. Source material: peripheral blood. The chain combines TRBV28 with TRBJ1-2, with a tentative D call TRBD1 (5 bases). CDR3 bases: TGTGCCAGCAGCCATGGGGCAGACAGCTACTATGGCTACACCTTC. Protein sequence: CASSHGADSYYGYTF.